The 3 T cell receptor beta chains presented below share a single source sample, sequenced in a study of T cells in tuberculosis. The sample's time point: new active TB diagnosis, blood taken before or within 7 days of starting treatment. The method was immunoSEQ multiplex PCR; TCRdb's version includes in-frame clones alone and lacks a portion of them. Of around 49,000 clones in the sample, about 95% were seen once. Sequencing used PBMCs, obtained at tuberculosis diagnosis. The receptor set was obtained from an adult with tuberculosis.

The chain has TRBV27 and TRBJ2-7; 9 nucleotides align to TRBD2. CDR3 length equals 15 residues. V trimming: 2 bases; J trimming: 2 bases; junction bases outside the gene matches: 4. Germline CDR1 reads MNHEY; CDR2 reads SMNVEV (reference sequence). CDR3 loop: CASSLRAGGPYEQYF. The CDR3, as DNA: TGTGCCAGCAGTTTAAGAGCGGGAGGTCCCTACGAGCAGTACTTC.

The chain recombines TRBV7-8 with TRBJ2-2, with D perhaps matching TRBD1 (5 bases). V lost 1 base to trimming and J lost 8 bases, with 8 bases between them. CDR1 is SGHVS and CDR2 is FQNEAQ in the germline V gene. The CDR3 consists of 13 residues. Here the CDR3 reads CASSLVGAGELFF. The CDR3 nucleotides are TGTGCCAGCAGCTTAGTAGGGGCAGGGGAGCTGTTTTTT.

This chain connects TRBV4-3 to TRBJ2-3; possibly TRBD2 for D (6 bases). This CDR3 comprises 15 residues. With 3 bases removed from V and 4 bases from J, the gap between germline ends came to 14 bases. The germline V gene has CDR1 LGHNA and CDR2 YSLEER. The CDR3 region has the DNA TGCGCCAGCAGCCAGGGCGGAGGGCAGGCAGATACGCAGTATTTT. This translates into CASSQGGGQADTQYF.